These 24 T cell receptor beta chains originate from one sample sequenced in a study of blood T cell repertoires in COVID-19. Clones were sequenced by immunoSEQ multiplex PCR, and TCRdb holds only the in-frame ones, with some missing. The sample lists fewer than 65,000 clones, approximately 79% occurring once. Specimen: peripheral blood. The receptor source for this set is a man between 65 and 79 years old with acute or convalescent COVID-19.

This chain links TRBV2 with TRBJ1-2, with D tentatively TRBD1 (6 bases). Trimming took 4 bases from V and 0 from J, leaving 9 bases between them. The CDR3 covers 14 residues. Germline CDR1 SNHLY, CDR2 FYNNEI. The chain's CDR3 is CASSVTGTNYGYTF. The DNA for the CDR3 is TGTGCCAGCAGTGTCACAGGGACTAACTATGGCTACACCTTC.

The gene calls are TRBV6-6 and TRBJ2-7; the D is unclear. Trimming took off 8 bases at V and 0 bases at J, with 11 bases between the two ends. Per the germline V gene, CDR1 is MNHNY and CDR2 is SVGAGI (reference sequence). CDR3 length equals 13 residues. The CDR3 nucleotides are TGTGCCAGCGTTAATCCGAGCTCCTACGAGCAGTACTTC. This encodes CASVNPSSYEQYF.

The gene calls are TRBV11-1 and TRBJ1-2; D not resolved. Germline V gives CDR1 SGHAT, CDR2 FQDESV (reference sequence). The length of the CDR3 is 13 residues. V gave up 1 base and J gave up 1 base, with 4 bases separating them. CDR3 bases: TGTGCCAGCAGCTTAGGCTATAACTATGGCTACACCTTC. This gives the protein CASSLGYNYGYTF.

The chain carries TRBV3-1 (or the pseudogene TRBV3-2) and TRBJ2-3; 10 bases are a match to TRBD1. Per germline, CDR1 LGHDT and CDR2 YNNKEL (reference sequence). This CDR3 contains 17 residues. Unmatched junction bases numbered 9, after V lost 0 bases and J lost 6 bases. CDR3 bases: TGTGCCAGCAGCCAAGATCTGAGGGACAGGGGTGCGGATACGCAGTATTTT. Residues: CASSQDLRDRGADTQYF.

The chain links TRBV5-4 to TRBJ2-1; 11 bases fit TRBD1. CDR1 and CDR2 from the germline V gene are SGHNT and YYREEE (reference sequence). V lost 4 bases, J lost 4 bases, and 4 bases stayed unmatched. The CDR3 contains 15 residues. CDR3 residues: CASSPGTGGYNEQFF. In DNA, the CDR3 is TGTGCCAGCAGCCCGGGGACAGGGGGGTACAATGAGCAGTTCTTC.

The V and J genes are TRBV5-4 and TRBJ1-6; no firm D call. The V gene lost 3 bases and the J gene lost 3 bases, with 10 bases spanning the gap. CDR3 length: 15 residues. The germline CDR1 and CDR2 sequences are SGHNT and YYREEE (reference sequence). CDR3 region: CASSSGGLYNSPLHF. The CDR3 DNA reads as TGTGCCAGCAGCTCCGGCGGACTCTATAATTCACCCCTCCACTTT.

This chain links TRBV7-9 with TRBJ1-1; 11 bases are a match to TRBD1. Trimming cost V 5 bases and J 9 bases; bases outside gene matches: 14. The germline V gene encodes CDR1 SEHNR and CDR2 FQNEAQ (reference sequence). This CDR3 spans 16 amino acids. The CDR3 nucleotides are TGTGCCAGCAGCCGGACAGGGGGCTTAGATGGTCCTAAAGCTTTCTTT. Protein sequence: CASSRTGGLDGPKAFF.

This clone came up a few times. The J gene is TRBJ2-2, the V gene TRBV12-5; D is unresolved. Germline assignment: CDR1 LGHNT and CDR2 FRNRAP. The V gene lost 2 bases and the J gene lost 1 base, with 2 bases spanning the gap. The CDR3 consists of 13 residues. CDR3 region: CASGLLNTGELFF. CDR3 in DNA: TGTGCTAGTGGTTTGCTGAACACCGGGGAGCTGTTTTTT.

This clone was seen more than once but under ten times. CDR3 amino acids: CASSLSGNGANVLTF. CDR3 nucleotides: TGTGCCAGCAGTTTAAGCGGGAACGGGGCCAACGTCCTGACTTTC. The chain combines TRBV28 with TRBJ2-6; TRBD2 aligns across 7 bases. The CDR3 extends over 15 amino acids. V was pared by 2 bases and J by 4 bases, with 2 bases of the junction left unmatched. Germline V gives CDR1 MDHEN, CDR2 SYDVKM.

J is TRBJ1-5 and V is TRBV2, with D possibly matching TRBD1 (5 bases). This CDR3 comprises 13 residues. Germline V gene data show CDR1 as SNHLY and CDR2 as FYNNEI. Trimming pared 6 bases from V and 3 bases from J, leaving 9 bases between. The CDR3 reads CASRGDLNQPQHF. The CDR3 nucleotides are TGTGCCAGCAGAGGGGATCTCAATCAGCCCCAGCATTTT.

This clone was recorded a few times. V and J are TRBV19 and TRBJ2-1, with 9 bases aligning to TRBD2. The germline CDR1 and CDR2 sequences are LNHDA and SQIVND (reference sequence). J lost 8 bases, V lost 7 bases, and 15 bases had no gene match. The CDR3 sequence is 16 residues long. The CDR3 coding sequence is TGTGCCAGTAACCCCCGGGGACTAGCCCAGCGGGATGAGCAGTTCTTC. This sequence encodes CASNPRGLAQRDEQFF. Looking up the rest from reference TRBV19 and TRBJ2-1 gives the full variable domain: DGGITQSPKYLFRKEGQNVTLSCEQNLNHDAMYWYRQDPGQGLRLIYYSQIVNDFQKGDIAEGYSVSREKKESFPLTVTSAQKNPTAFYLCASNPRGLAQRDEQFFGPGTRLTVL.

The genes are TRBV6-5 and TRBJ1-5; D is uncertain. Deletions cut 6 bases from V and 3 bases from J, with 6 bases between. The germline V gene has CDR1 MNHEY and CDR2 SVGAGI. This CDR3 has 12 residues. The CDR3 DNA reads TGTGCCAGCAGGCAGTCCAATCAGCCCCAGCATTTT. This encodes CASRQSNQPQHF.

The rearrangement links TRBV19 to TRBJ1-5; no reliable D call. Trimming pared 3 bases from V and 7 bases from J, leaving 13 bases between. Per the germline V gene, CDR1 is LNHDA and CDR2 is SQIVND (reference sequence). There are 14 residues in the CDR3. The CDR3, as DNA: TGTGCCAGTAGTATGGGGAGGGTACAACAGCCCCAGCATTTT. Protein product: CASSMGRVQQPQHF.

This clone appeared once. The gene calls are TRBV4-3 and TRBJ1-1; D not certain. Germline V gives CDR1 LGHNA, CDR2 YSLEER. This CDR3 comprises 15 residues. With 0 bases removed from V and 1 base from J, the gap between germline ends came to 9 bases. The CDR3 sequence: CASSQEQTANTEAFF. Here the CDR3 DNA reads TGCGCCAGCAGCCAAGAACAAACAGCGAACACTGAAGCTTTCTTT.

Here the CDR3 DNA reads TGTGCCAGCAGTGGCCTAGCGGGAGGCTTCTCCTACAATGAGCAGTTCTTC. This gives the protein CASSGLAGGFSYNEQFF. The V and J genes are TRBV25-1 and TRBJ2-1; 11 bases agree with TRBD2. The CDR3 contains 17 residues. V lost 4 bases to trimming and J lost 0 bases; unmatched junction nucleotides: 5. Germline values: CDR1 MGHDK, CDR2 SYGVNS.

The chain joins TRBV27 to TRBJ1-5, with unresolved D. V lost 3 bases to trimming and J lost 3 bases, with 9 bases between them. This CDR3 has 14 residues. Germline CDR1 reads MNHEY; CDR2 reads SMNVEV (reference sequence). CDR3: CASSLGRYNQPQHF. The CDR3 nucleotides read TGTGCCAGCAGTTTGGGGAGGTACAATCAGCCCCAGCATTTT.

This rearrangement joins TRBV18 to TRBJ2-3; TRBD2 matches at 10 bases. The CDR3 has 15 amino acids. V trimming: 6 bases; J trimming: 2 bases; junction bases outside the gene matches: 5. Germline V gene data show CDR1 as KGHSH and CDR2 as LQKENI. In nucleotides, the CDR3 is TGTGCCAGCTCGATCGGACTAGCGGTCACAGATACGCAGTATTTT. This encodes CASSIGLAVTDTQYF. The full variable domain, with the rest looked up from reference TRBV18 and TRBJ2-3, is NAGVMQNPRHLVRRRGQEARLRCSPMKGHSHVYWYRQLPEEGLKFMVYLQKENIIDESGMPKERFSAEFPKEGPSILRIQQVVRGDSAAYFCASSIGLAVTDTQYFGPGTRLTVL.

This chain uses TRBV6-5 with TRBJ1-2; a weak D match, TRBD1 (5 bases). V lost 1 base, J lost 8 bases, and 14 bases lay in between. There are 14 residues in the CDR3. Per the germline V gene, CDR1 is MNHEY and CDR2 is SVGAGI. CDR3 loop: CASSYLGDQNGYTF. The CDR3 DNA sequence: TGTGCCAGCAGTTACTTAGGGGATCAAAACGGCTACACCTTC.

The V and J genes are TRBV29-1 and TRBJ2-7; D unresolved. The CDR3 runs 13 residues. V gave up 7 bases and J gave up 4 bases, with 17 bases separating them. From germline, CDR1 is SQVTM and CDR2 ANQGSEA. The CDR3 DNA sequence: TGCAGCGGCCTGATTCCCGGCGGATACGAGCAGTACTTC. This translates into CSGLIPGGYEQYF.

The chain employs TRBV27 and TRBJ2-1, with D possibly matching TRBD1 (6 bases). The CDR3 is made up of 13 amino acids. V lost 7 bases and J 7 bases, leaving 14 bases between the germline ends. Germline CDR1 MNHEY, CDR2 SMNVEV (reference sequence). CDR3 nucleotide sequence: TGTGCCAGCACCTTCTCGGACAGAAATGAGCAGTTCTTC. It encodes CASTFSDRNEQFF.

The gene calls are TRBV3-1 (or the pseudogene TRBV3-2) and TRBJ2-3; D uncertain. The CDR3 sequence is 11 residues long. CDR1 is LGHDT and CDR2 is YNNKEL in the germline V gene (reference sequence). The germline V and J ends were trimmed by 0 bases and 9 bases, with 4 bases remaining between them. The CDR3 coding sequence is TGTGCCAGCAGCCAAGATATGACGCAGTATTTT. Amino acids: CASSQDMTQYF.

The gene calls are TRBV19 and TRBJ1-5; 8 bases match TRBD1. The CDR3 covers 15 residues. Trimming at V came to 3 bases and at J to 7 bases, leaving 8 bases not matched to a gene. Germline lookup yields CDR1 LNHDA and CDR2 SQIVND (reference sequence). The chain's CDR3 is CASSIVQGAEQPQHF. Written as DNA, the CDR3 is TGTGCCAGTAGTATTGTTCAGGGGGCAGAACAGCCCCAGCATTTT.

This chain joins TRBV30 and TRBJ1-5, with D uncertain. CDR1 GTSNPN and CDR2 SVGIG come from the germline V gene (reference sequence). Trimming cost V 2 bases and J 7 bases, with 12 bases left between them. There are 13 residues in the CDR3. CDR3 bases: TGTGCCTGGAGTTCTTCAACCCGGCAGCCCCAGCATTTT. Translation gives CAWSSSTRQPQHF.

The count of this clone is one. This sequence joins TRBV6-1 and TRBJ1-6; weak D call: TRBD1 (6 bases). The CDR3 sequence is 12 residues long. Trimming removed 3 bases at V and 11 bases at J, with 8 bases between. Germline lookup yields CDR1 MNHNS and CDR2 SASEGT. The CDR3 region is CASSEDRTPLHF. For the CDR3, the DNA is TGTGCCAGCAGTGAGGACAGAACACCCCTCCACTTT.